These 16 T cell receptor beta chains came from one sample sequenced in a study of control samples from healthy donors and cancer patients. Only in-frame clones appear in the TCRdb table, and some are missing; sequencing was by immunoSEQ multiplex PCR. The sample has 120,000 to 150,000 clones, approximately 94% seen once. Input material: blood. These receptor sequences come from a man between 40 and 49 years old in good health.

The chain employs TRBV6-1 and TRBJ1-2; 7 positions agree with TRBD1. V lost 3 bases to trimming and J lost 1 base; unmatched junction nucleotides: 5. Germline V lookup: CDR1 MNHNS, CDR2 SASEGT. The CDR3 is 15 residues long. CDR3 loop: CASSDRDRDNYGYTF. The CDR3 DNA sequence: TGTGCCAGCAGTGACCGGGACAGAGATAACTATGGCTACACCTTC.

The chain employs TRBV14 and TRBJ1-4, with 9 bases fitting TRBD1. V shed 2 bases and J 8 bases; nucleotides not matched to a gene: 9. This CDR3 spans 16 amino acids. The germline V gene encodes CDR1 SGHDN and CDR2 FVKESK. The CDR3 DNA follows: TGTGCCAGCAGCCAACATAGGGACAGGGAAGGAGAAAAACTGTTTTTT. This encodes CASSQHRDREGEKLFF.

The chain recombines TRBV7-9 with TRBJ2-5; tentative D call: TRBD1 (6 bases). V was cut by 6 bases and J by 6 bases, with 20 bases left in between. Germline CDR1 is SEHNR and CDR2 is FQNEAQ (reference sequence). The length of the CDR3 is 15 residues. The CDR3 bases are TGTGCCAGCAGGCAGGGGCCGGACGGCGCGCAGACCCAGTACTTC. It translates to CASRQGPDGAQTQYF.

The chain has TRBV10-3 and TRBJ2-7; 9 bases match TRBD1. The CDR3 is made up of 14 amino acids. The V gene end was trimmed by 6 bases and the J gene end by 3 bases; junction bases not matched to a gene: 6. The V gene's germline CDR1 is ENHRY and CDR2 SYGVKD. CDR3 nucleotides: TGTGCCATCAGGCCGGGACAGGGTAACTACGAGCAGTACTTC. Amino acid sequence: CAIRPGQGNYEQYF.

This clone showed up just a few times. V usage is TRBV15 and J usage is TRBJ1-5; D remains ambiguous. V lost 0 bases and J 0 bases, leaving 6 bases between the germline ends. This CDR3 contains 15 residues. The V gene's germline CDR1 is LNHNV and CDR2 YYDKDF (reference sequence). The CDR3 spells CATSRDPGSNQPQHF. The CDR3 coding sequence is TGTGCCACCAGCAGAGATCCGGGTAGCAATCAGCCCCAGCATTTT.

The chain uses TRBV6-2 or TRBV6-3 and TRBJ1-2; D might be TRBD1 (6 bases). V lost 4 bases and J lost 4, with 13 bases in between. CDR1 MNHEY and CDR2 SVGEGT come from the germline V gene. The CDR3 extends over 14 amino acids. The CDR3 is CASSSQGQIYGYTF. In DNA form, the CDR3 reads TGTGCCAGCAGTTCCCAAGGACAGATCTATGGCTACACCTTC.

The V call is TRBV29-1, the J call TRBJ1-2; tentative D call: TRBD1 (5 bases). V was shortened by 6 bases and J by 0 bases, with 23 bases between the two germline ends. Germline lookup yields CDR1 SQVTM and CDR2 ANQGSEA. The CDR3 sequence is 17 residues long. CDR3 nucleotides: TGCAGCGTCGCGCGGCTTTCGGGGGGACCTTCTAACTATGGCTACACCTTC. Protein product: CSVARLSGGPSNYGYTF.

Notes on this clone: Different DNA sequences within this sample yield the same CDR3. The chain is built from TRBV12-3 or TRBV12-4 and TRBJ1-1, with a tentative D call TRBD1 (5 bases). The ends were cut back, 3 bases at V and 1 base at J, with 6 bases in the middle. The CDR3 extends over 13 amino acids. Here the CDR3 reads CASSLGQNTEAFF. In DNA form, the CDR3 reads TGTGCCAGCAGTTTGGGGCAGAACACTGAAGCTTTCTTT.

V is TRBV6-5 and J is TRBJ2-2, with D perhaps assigned TRBD1 or TRBD2 (6 bases each). V lost 6 bases to trimming and J lost 0 bases, with 14 bases between them. Germline V gene sequence: CDR1 MNHEY, CDR2 SVGAGI. The CDR3 totals 16 residues. CDR3 amino acids: CASSYQRGANTGELFF. The CDR3 coding sequence is TGTGCCAGCAGCTACCAGAGGGGGGCGAACACCGGGGAGCTGTTTTTT.

The chain carries TRBV6-6 and TRBJ2-1; 15 positions agree with TRBD2. The CDR3 is 16 amino acids. J lost 10 bases, V lost 6 bases, and 10 bases had no gene match. Germline CDR1 is MNHNY and CDR2 is SVGAGI (reference sequence). CDR3 sequence: CASRKPGLAGGGEQFF. The CDR3 nucleotides are TGTGCCAGCAGAAAACCAGGACTAGCGGGGGGGGGAGAGCAGTTCTTC.

This sequence joins TRBV7-2 and TRBJ1-1, with unresolved D. The CDR3 contains 16 residues. Germline CDR1 is SGHTA and CDR2 is FQGNSA. V lost 5 bases to trimming and J lost 1 base, with 17 bases between them. The CDR3 DNA reads as TGTGCCAGCAGCCTATCTATCGGACTGGAGAACACTGAAGCTTTCTTT. Its translation is CASSLSIGLENTEAFF. Variable domain in full (rest from reference TRBV7-2 and TRBJ1-1): GAGVSQSPSNKVTEKGKDVELRCDPISGHTALYWYRQSLGQGLEFLIYFQGNSAPDKSGLPSDRFSAERTGGSVSTLTIQRTQQEDSAVYLCASSLSIGLENTEAFFGQGTRLTVV.

The chain uses TRBV4-1 and TRBJ1-2, with 9 bases that match TRBD1. The CDR3 has 16 residues. J was trimmed by 3 bases and V by 3 bases; bases with no gene match: 8. The germline V gene has CDR1 MGHRA and CDR2 YSYEKL. The CDR3 region has the DNA TGCGCCAGCAGCCAGCAGGGACAGGGTTTTGACTATGGCTACACCTTC. Its translation is CASSQQGQGFDYGYTF.

The chain is built from TRBV14 and TRBJ1-6, with D uncertain. CDR1 and CDR2 (germline): SGHDN, FVKESK. V was trimmed by 8 bases and J by 9 bases, leaving 14 bases between them. There are 13 residues in the CDR3. The CDR3 protein is CASAASLFSPLHF. CDR3 sequence (DNA): TGTGCCAGCGCTGCGAGCTTGTTTTCACCCCTCCACTTT.

The chain combines TRBV28 with TRBJ2-7, with 9 bases lining up with TRBD1. From germline, CDR1 is MDHEN and CDR2 SYDVKM. The CDR3 runs to 16 residues. Unmatched junction bases numbered 4, after V lost 0 bases and J lost 1 base. The CDR3 loop is CASSLWAGQGSYEQYF. Written as DNA, the CDR3 is TGTGCCAGCAGTTTATGGGCGGGACAGGGATCCTACGAGCAGTACTTC.

The chain has TRBV12-3 or TRBV12-4 and TRBJ1-4, with a weak D call TRBD1 (6 bases). V lost 7 bases and J 8 bases, leaving 14 bases between the germline ends. This CDR3 comprises 13 residues. The CDR3 DNA is TGTGCCAGCAAGAGGGGGAAAGGAGAAAAACTGTTTTTT. Translated, it gives CASKRGKGEKLFF.

This sequence joins TRBV15 and TRBJ2-7; TRBD1 aligns across 9 bases. The germline gives CDR1 LNHNV, CDR2 YYDKDF (reference sequence). The V and J ends lost 6 bases and 1 base, in that order; junction bases with no gene match: 4. The CDR3 sequence is 14 residues long. The CDR3 is CATRRDRVSYEQYF. The CDR3 DNA follows: TGTGCCACCAGGCGGGACAGGGTATCCTACGAGCAGTACTTC.